Below are 8 T cell receptor beta chains sequenced from a single sample in a study of blood T cell repertoires in COVID-19. Clones were sequenced by immunoSEQ multiplex PCR, and TCRdb holds only the in-frame ones, with some missing. Among about 110,000 clones listed, around 81% were seen once. Input material: peripheral blood. The receptors stem from a woman aged 70 to 79 with acute or convalescent COVID-19.

This rearrangement joins TRBV7-9 to TRBJ1-1, with D perhaps TRBD1 (6 bases). The CDR3 extends over 13 amino acids. Germline V lookup: CDR1 SEHNR, CDR2 FQNEAQ (reference sequence). V lost 5 bases, J lost 1 base, and 8 bases lay in between. The CDR3 loop reads CASSIRGNTEAFF. In DNA, the CDR3 is TGTGCCAGCAGCATCAGGGGGAACACTGAAGCTTTCTTT. Looking up the rest from reference TRBV7-9 and TRBJ1-1 gives the full variable domain: DTGVSQNPRHKITKRGQNVTFRCDPISEHNRLYWYRQTLGQGPEFLTYFQNEAQLEKSRLLSDRFSAERPKGSFSTLEIQRTEQGDSAMYLCASSIRGNTEAFFGQGTRLTVV.

The rearrangement joins TRBV7-2 to TRBJ2-1, with 10 positions matching TRBD2. The CDR3 is 14 residues long. Germline V CDR1 and CDR2: SGHTA, FQGNSA. Germline trimming cut 4 bases from V and 10 bases from J; bases unmatched to any gene: 7. CDR3 sequence reads: CASSSAGGPGEQFF. The DNA of the CDR3 is TGTGCCAGCAGCTCAGCGGGGGGGCCTGGAGAGCAGTTCTTC.

The chain employs TRBV29-1 and TRBJ2-5, with TRBD2 matching over 7 bases. Germline trimming cut 4 bases from V and 0 bases from J; bases unmatched to any gene: 5. CDR3 size: 14 residues. CDR1 is SQVTM, CDR2 ANQGSEA, per germline. CDR3 nucleotides: TGCAGCGTTGTGGGAGGGCAGTACCAAGAGACCCAGTACTTC. Amino acids: CSVVGGQYQETQYF.

The V call is TRBV27, the J call TRBJ1-5; the match to TRBD1 covers 7 bases. CDR1 MNHEY and CDR2 SMNVEV come from the germline V gene (reference sequence). V dropped 8 bases and J dropped 3; count of bases not matched to a gene: 13. CDR3 size: 16 residues. The CDR3 DNA reads as TGTGCCAGCGCCCCGGTTTCGGGACAGTACAATCAGCCCCAGCATTTT. It encodes CASAPVSGQYNQPQHF.

The chain carries TRBV10-3 and TRBJ2-7; the match to TRBD1 covers 9 bases. The CDR3 covers 15 residues. Germline V gene sequence: CDR1 ENHRY, CDR2 SYGVKD. Trimming at V came to 3 bases and at J to 4 bases, leaving 7 bases not matched to a gene. The CDR3 spells CAISEPAGTGYEQYF. In DNA, the CDR3 is TGTGCCATCAGTGAACCTGCCGGGACAGGGTACGAGCAGTACTTC.

This chain uses TRBV23-1 with TRBJ2-2; D remains ambiguous. TRBV23-1 is reported as an ORF; its role is uncertain. This CDR3 contains 11 residues. V dropped 7 bases and J dropped 7 bases, with 7 bases sitting between them. CDR3 coding DNA: TGCGCCAGCATATCGGGCGGGGAGCTGTTTTTT. As protein: CASISGGELFF.

This sequence joins TRBV5-4 and TRBJ2-7, with TRBD2 matching 7 bases. The V gene end was trimmed by 2 bases and the J gene end by 2 bases; junction bases not matched to a gene: 10. CDR3 length equals 16 residues. Germline CDR1 is SGHNT and CDR2 is YYREEE (reference sequence). The CDR3 loop is CASSLGGASGTYEQYF. The CDR3 nucleotides are TGTGCCAGCAGCTTAGGTGGGGCCAGCGGGACCTACGAGCAGTACTTC.

V and J are TRBV2 and TRBJ1-1; D unclear. Trimming stripped 1 base from V and 4 bases from J, with 13 bases between. Germline V gives CDR1 SNHLY, CDR2 FYNNEI. The CDR3 covers 15 residues. The CDR3, as DNA: TGTGCCAGCAGTGAAGGGAATCCCAGGCGCACTGAAGCTTTCTTT. Protein product: CASSEGNPRRTEAFF.